The present T cell receptor beta chain was sequenced within a study of blood T cell repertoires in COVID-19. Clones were sequenced by immunoSEQ multiplex PCR, and TCRdb holds only the in-frame ones, with some missing. The table has tens of thousands of clones, roughly 90% seen once; the top ten hold about 2.3%. The CDR3 has 14 residues. The V gene end was trimmed by 3 bases and the J gene end by 5 bases; junction bases not matched to a gene: 3. Germline lookup yields CDR1 SGHTA and CDR2 FQGNSA. What was sequenced was peripheral blood. This sequence originates from a man aged 50 to 60 with acute or convalescent COVID-19. The rearrangement uses TRBV7-2 and TRBJ1-1; 10 positions match TRBD1. The CDR3 DNA reads TGTGCCAGCAGCTTCCGACAGGGGGCTACTGAAGCTTTCTTT. This gives the protein CASSFRQGATEAFF.